This note documents a single T cell receptor (beta chain) sequence. Using immunoSEQ multiplex PCR, the repertoire was profiled, and TCRdb retains in-frame clones only, with some absent. The sample carries about 3,100 clones, about 82% recorded once. The sample originates from a study of immune cell composition in non-small cell lung cancer. This CDR3 spans 14 amino acids. Germline loops: CDR1 LNHDA, CDR2 SQIVND (reference sequence). Trimming took 3 bases from V and 6 from J, leaving 13 bases between them. The sequencing sample was made of lung tumor tissue. The chain joins TRBV19 to TRBJ2-3; TRBD2 might be the D (6 bases). This receptor was taken from a human donor with non-small cell lung cancer. The CDR3: CASSMLAGGDTQYF. In nucleotides, the CDR3 is TGTGCCAGTAGTATGTTAGCCGGAGGGGATACGCAGTATTTT.